The next 14 T cell receptor beta chains were all read from a single sample in a study of Ad26.COV2.S vaccination and SARS-CoV-2 variants. Measured with immunoSEQ multiplex PCR; TCRdb has only the in-frame clones, and not every one. Of about 680,000 clones in the sample, more than 70% were seen once. Treatment specified: about 20 received Ad26.COV2.S at low or high dose, single or two shots; about 5 received placebo; per-sample allocation not given. Specimen acquisition occurred on day 63 following the initial vaccine or placebo injection. The source was peripheral blood, collected in a trial of Ad26.COV2.S vaccine versus placebo. The receptors come from a person between 18 and 65 years old who received the Ad26.COV2.S COVID-19 vaccine or a placebo.

The gene calls are TRBV30 and TRBJ2-7; 8 nucleotides agree with TRBD1. The length of the CDR3 is 13 residues. In germline, CDR1 is GTSNPN, CDR2 SVGIG (reference sequence). V trimming: 5 bases; J trimming: 2 bases; junction bases outside the gene matches: 5. This chain's CDR3 is CAWARDRPYEQYF. CDR3 bases: TGTGCCTGGGCCCGGGACAGGCCCTACGAGCAGTACTTC.

This clone appeared a few times. The DNA of the CDR3 is TGTGCCAGCAGCCCGCGCTACAATTCACCCCTCCACTTT. This codes for CASSPRYNSPLHF. The V and J genes are TRBV7-2 and TRBJ1-6; no clear D. The CDR3 length is 13 residues. CDR1 and CDR2 (germline): SGHTA, FQGNSA. V was shortened by 5 bases and J by 7 bases, with 9 bases between the two germline ends.

CDR3 region: CASSPWTATGVEQFF. The CDR3 region has the DNA TGTGCCAGCTCACCTTGGACGGCCACAGGGGTTGAGCAGTTCTTC. The V gene is TRBV18, the J gene TRBJ2-1; 7 bases map to TRBD1. The CDR3 has 15 amino acids. The junction had 11 bases not matched to a gene; V was cut back by 3 bases and J by 9 bases. Germline CDR1 reads KGHSH; CDR2 reads LQKENI.

V usage is TRBV7-9 and J usage is TRBJ2-7; no clear D gene. This CDR3 has 13 amino acids. Germline assignment: CDR1 SEHNR and CDR2 FQNEAQ (reference sequence). V gave up 3 bases and J gave up 2 bases, with 8 bases separating them. In DNA, the CDR3 is TGTGCCAGCAGCTTGGGGTCACCCTACGAGCAGTACTTC. The encoded protein is CASSLGSPYEQYF.

In the case of this clone: The sample contains more than one DNA sequence encoding this CDR3. The chain couples TRBV5-6 to TRBJ2-7; D might be TRBD1 (6 bases). The CDR3 runs 12 residues. The germline CDR1 and CDR2 sequences are SGHDT and YYEEEE. With 4 bases removed from V and 4 bases from J, the gap between germline ends came to 9 bases. As DNA, the CDR3 is TGTGCCAGCAGCCTCAGGGGATACGAGCAGTACTTC. Its translation is CASSLRGYEQYF. The full variable domain, completed using reference TRBV5-6 and TRBJ2-7, is DAGVTQSPTHLIKTRGQQVTLRCSPKSGHDTVSWYQQALGQGPQFIFQYYEEEERQRGNFPDRFSGHQFPNYSSELNVNALLLGDSALYLCASSLRGYEQYFGPGTRLTVT.

The V and J genes are TRBV7-9 and TRBJ2-3, with D uncertain. The length of the CDR3 is 17 residues. Germline lookup yields CDR1 SEHNR and CDR2 FQNEAQ (reference sequence). V dropped 0 bases and J dropped 4 bases, with 17 bases sitting between them. The CDR3 bases are TGTGCCAGCAGCTTAGCCCTCTTGGCAGGCGAGGCAGATACGCAGTATTTT. It encodes CASSLALLAGEADTQYF.

This clone was counted many times. The chain links TRBV12-3 or TRBV12-4 to TRBJ2-5, with D perhaps matching TRBD1 (6 bases). V gave up 6 bases and J gave up 1 base, with 9 bases separating them. The CDR3 runs to 13 residues. Here the CDR3 DNA reads TGTGCCAGCAGGATACAGGGCCAAGAGACCCAGTACTTC. Protein: CASRIQGQETQYF.

This sequence joins TRBV5-5 and TRBJ2-2; 9 bases fit TRBD1. With 1 base clipped from V and 2 bases from J, the junction kept 3 bases outside the gene matches. The CDR3 consists of 16 residues. The V gene's germline CDR1 is SGHKS and CDR2 YYEKEE (reference sequence). This CDR3 is CASSLRDRANTGELFF. In DNA form, the CDR3 reads TGTGCCAGCAGCTTGCGGGACAGGGCTAACACCGGGGAGCTGTTTTTT.

The count of this clone is one. This chain connects TRBV3-1 (or the pseudogene TRBV3-2) to TRBJ2-7; 12 nucleotides line up with TRBD2. Germline V gives CDR1 LGHDT, CDR2 YNNKEL (reference sequence). The CDR3 covers 13 residues. The V and J ends lost 4 bases and 7 bases, in that order; junction bases with no gene match: 2. DNA for the CDR3: TGTGCCAGCAGCCCACTAGCGGGGGGAGAGCAGTACTTC. This encodes CASSPLAGGEQYF.

The rearrangement uses TRBV14 and TRBJ1-2; D not certain. CDR1 SGHDN and CDR2 FVKESK come from the germline V gene. V shed 0 bases and J shed 1 base, with 6 bases lying between them. The CDR3 length is 14 residues. The CDR3 region has the DNA TGTGCCAGCAGCCAAGAGCAGTATAACTATGGCTACACCTTC. Its translation is CASSQEQYNYGYTF.

This clone was picked up one time. The chain links TRBV2 to TRBJ2-1, with D perhaps matching TRBD1 or TRBD2 (5 bases each). CDR3 length: 15 amino acids. Germline CDR1 is SNHLY and CDR2 is FYNNEI. Trimming stripped 6 bases from V and 0 bases from J, with 12 bases between. The CDR3 bases are TGTGCCAGCAGGCCCCGGGACCACTCCTACAATGAGCAGTTCTTC. Its protein is CASRPRDHSYNEQFF.

The gene calls are TRBV6-5 and TRBJ2-7; a possible D gene is TRBD2 (6 bases). Germline assignment: CDR1 MNHEY and CDR2 SVGAGI. The CDR3 consists of 13 residues. Trimming cost V 8 bases and J 6 bases, with 17 bases left between them. CDR3 nucleotide sequence: TGTGCCAGCCACCGGGGGACGCCTGGCGAGCAGTACTTC. Translated, it gives CASHRGTPGEQYF.

V gene TRBV5-1 combines with J gene TRBJ2-1, with 9 bases fitting TRBD2. V gave up 4 bases and J gave up 7 bases; unmatched junction bases: 12. The CDR3 extends over 16 amino acids. CDR1 and CDR2 from the germline V gene are SGHRS and YFSETQ. The CDR3 DNA is TGCGCCAGCAGCCTGTCGGGCGGGGGGGCATGGAATGAGCAGTTCTTC. Protein product: CASSLSGGGAWNEQFF. Supplemented by reference TRBV5-1 and TRBJ2-1, the full variable domain reads KAGVTQTPRYLIKTRGQQVTLSCSPISGHRSVSWYQQTPGQGLQFLFEYFSETQRNKGNFPGRFSGRQFSNSRSEMNVSTLELGDSALYLCASSLSGGGAWNEQFFGPGTRLTVL.

The chain joins TRBV18 to TRBJ2-3; TRBD2 might be the D (6 bases). The V gene's germline CDR1 is KGHSH and CDR2 LQKENI. The V end lost 3 bases, the J end lost 6 bases, and 10 bases lay between the germline ends. The CDR3 consists of 13 residues. In nucleotides, the CDR3 is TGTGCCAGCTCACCCGCACGGGAGGATACGCAGTATTTT. Translation gives CASSPAREDTQYF.